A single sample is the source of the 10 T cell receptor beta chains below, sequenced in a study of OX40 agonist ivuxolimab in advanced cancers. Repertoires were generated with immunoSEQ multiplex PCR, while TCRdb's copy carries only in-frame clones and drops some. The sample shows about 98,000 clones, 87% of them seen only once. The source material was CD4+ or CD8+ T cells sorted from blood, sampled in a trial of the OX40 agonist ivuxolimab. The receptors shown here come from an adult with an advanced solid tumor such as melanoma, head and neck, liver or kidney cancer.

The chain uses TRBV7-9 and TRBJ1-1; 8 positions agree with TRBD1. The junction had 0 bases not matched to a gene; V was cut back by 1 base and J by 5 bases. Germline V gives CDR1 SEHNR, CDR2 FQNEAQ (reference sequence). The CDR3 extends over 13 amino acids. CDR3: CASSLDRGTEAFF. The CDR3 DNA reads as TGTGCCAGCAGCTTAGACAGGGGGACTGAAGCTTTCTTT.

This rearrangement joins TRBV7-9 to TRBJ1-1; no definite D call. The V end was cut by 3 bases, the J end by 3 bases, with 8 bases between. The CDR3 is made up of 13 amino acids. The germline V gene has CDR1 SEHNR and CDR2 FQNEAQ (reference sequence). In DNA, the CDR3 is TGTGCCAGCAGCTTTTCGGAGTACACTGAAGCTTTCTTT. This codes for CASSFSEYTEAFF.

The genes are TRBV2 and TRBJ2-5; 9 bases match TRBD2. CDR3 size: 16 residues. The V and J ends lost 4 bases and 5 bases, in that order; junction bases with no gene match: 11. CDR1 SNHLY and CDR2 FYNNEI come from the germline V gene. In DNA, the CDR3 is TGTGCCAGCAGTGTTTCCGGCGGGGGGGCGCGGGAGACCCAGTACTTC. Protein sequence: CASSVSGGGARETQYF.

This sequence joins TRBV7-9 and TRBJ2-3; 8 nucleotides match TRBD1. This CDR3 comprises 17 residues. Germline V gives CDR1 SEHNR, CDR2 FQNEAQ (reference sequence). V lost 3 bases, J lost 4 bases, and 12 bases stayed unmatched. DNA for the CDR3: TGTGCCAGCAGCTTCCCGGCCAGGGGGCCATCTGCAGATACGCAGTATTTT. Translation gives CASSFPARGPSADTQYF.

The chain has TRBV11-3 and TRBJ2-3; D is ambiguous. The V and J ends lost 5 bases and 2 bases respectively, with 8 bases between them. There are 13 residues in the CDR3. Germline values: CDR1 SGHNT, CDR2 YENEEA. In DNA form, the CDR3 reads TGTGCCAGCAGCGGGGTGCACACAGATACGCAGTATTTT. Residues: CASSGVHTDTQYF.

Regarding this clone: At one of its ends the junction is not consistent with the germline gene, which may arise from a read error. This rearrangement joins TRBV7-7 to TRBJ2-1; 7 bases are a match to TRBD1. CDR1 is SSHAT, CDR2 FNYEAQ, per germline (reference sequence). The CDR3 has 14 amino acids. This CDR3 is CASSPRDSSNEQFF. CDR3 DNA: TGTGCTAGCAGCCCCCGGGACAGTAGCAATGAGCAGTTCTTC.

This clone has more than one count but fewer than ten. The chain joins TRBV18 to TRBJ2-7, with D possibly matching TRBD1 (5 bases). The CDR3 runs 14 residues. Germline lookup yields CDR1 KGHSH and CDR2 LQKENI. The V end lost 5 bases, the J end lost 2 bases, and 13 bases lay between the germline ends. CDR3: CASSSTRQTYEQYF. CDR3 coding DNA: TGTGCCAGCTCATCGACCCGACAGACCTACGAGCAGTACTTC.

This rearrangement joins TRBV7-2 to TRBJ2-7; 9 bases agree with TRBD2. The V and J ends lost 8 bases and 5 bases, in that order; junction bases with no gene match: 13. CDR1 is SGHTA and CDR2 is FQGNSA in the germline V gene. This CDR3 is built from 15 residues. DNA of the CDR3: TGTGCCAGCGATCAGCGGGGGGACCTCCTGAACGAGCAGTACTTC. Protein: CASDQRGDLLNEQYF.

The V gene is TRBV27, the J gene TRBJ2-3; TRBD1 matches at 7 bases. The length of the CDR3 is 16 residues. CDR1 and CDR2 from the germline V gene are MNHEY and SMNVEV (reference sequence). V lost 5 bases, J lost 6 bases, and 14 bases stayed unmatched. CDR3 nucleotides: TGTGCCAGCAGTCCACCCTCCGGGACCAGGGGGGATACGCAGTATTTT. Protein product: CASSPPSGTRGDTQYF.

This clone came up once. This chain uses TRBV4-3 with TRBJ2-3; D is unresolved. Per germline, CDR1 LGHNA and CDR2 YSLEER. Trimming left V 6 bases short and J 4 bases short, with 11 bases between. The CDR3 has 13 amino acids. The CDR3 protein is CASRSNLADTQYF. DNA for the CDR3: TGCGCCAGCAGAAGCAACTTAGCAGATACGCAGTATTTT.